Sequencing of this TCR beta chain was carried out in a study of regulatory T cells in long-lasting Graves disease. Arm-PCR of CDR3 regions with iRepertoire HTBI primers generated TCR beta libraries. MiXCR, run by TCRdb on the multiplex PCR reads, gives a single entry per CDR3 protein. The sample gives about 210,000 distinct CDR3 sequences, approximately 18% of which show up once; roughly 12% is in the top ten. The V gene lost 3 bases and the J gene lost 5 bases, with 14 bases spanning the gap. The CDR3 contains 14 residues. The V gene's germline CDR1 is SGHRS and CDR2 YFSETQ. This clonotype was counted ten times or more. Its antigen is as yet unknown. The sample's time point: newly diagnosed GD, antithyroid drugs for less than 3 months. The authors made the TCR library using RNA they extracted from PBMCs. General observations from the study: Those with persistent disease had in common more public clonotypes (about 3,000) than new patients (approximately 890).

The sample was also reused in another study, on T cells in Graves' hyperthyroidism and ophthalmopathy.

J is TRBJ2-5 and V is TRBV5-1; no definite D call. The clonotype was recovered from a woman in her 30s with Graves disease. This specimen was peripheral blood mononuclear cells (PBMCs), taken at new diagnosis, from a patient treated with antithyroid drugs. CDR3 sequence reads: CASSWSGGRETQYF. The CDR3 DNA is TGCGCCAGCAGCTGGTCCGGCGGTAGGGAGACCCAGTACTTC.